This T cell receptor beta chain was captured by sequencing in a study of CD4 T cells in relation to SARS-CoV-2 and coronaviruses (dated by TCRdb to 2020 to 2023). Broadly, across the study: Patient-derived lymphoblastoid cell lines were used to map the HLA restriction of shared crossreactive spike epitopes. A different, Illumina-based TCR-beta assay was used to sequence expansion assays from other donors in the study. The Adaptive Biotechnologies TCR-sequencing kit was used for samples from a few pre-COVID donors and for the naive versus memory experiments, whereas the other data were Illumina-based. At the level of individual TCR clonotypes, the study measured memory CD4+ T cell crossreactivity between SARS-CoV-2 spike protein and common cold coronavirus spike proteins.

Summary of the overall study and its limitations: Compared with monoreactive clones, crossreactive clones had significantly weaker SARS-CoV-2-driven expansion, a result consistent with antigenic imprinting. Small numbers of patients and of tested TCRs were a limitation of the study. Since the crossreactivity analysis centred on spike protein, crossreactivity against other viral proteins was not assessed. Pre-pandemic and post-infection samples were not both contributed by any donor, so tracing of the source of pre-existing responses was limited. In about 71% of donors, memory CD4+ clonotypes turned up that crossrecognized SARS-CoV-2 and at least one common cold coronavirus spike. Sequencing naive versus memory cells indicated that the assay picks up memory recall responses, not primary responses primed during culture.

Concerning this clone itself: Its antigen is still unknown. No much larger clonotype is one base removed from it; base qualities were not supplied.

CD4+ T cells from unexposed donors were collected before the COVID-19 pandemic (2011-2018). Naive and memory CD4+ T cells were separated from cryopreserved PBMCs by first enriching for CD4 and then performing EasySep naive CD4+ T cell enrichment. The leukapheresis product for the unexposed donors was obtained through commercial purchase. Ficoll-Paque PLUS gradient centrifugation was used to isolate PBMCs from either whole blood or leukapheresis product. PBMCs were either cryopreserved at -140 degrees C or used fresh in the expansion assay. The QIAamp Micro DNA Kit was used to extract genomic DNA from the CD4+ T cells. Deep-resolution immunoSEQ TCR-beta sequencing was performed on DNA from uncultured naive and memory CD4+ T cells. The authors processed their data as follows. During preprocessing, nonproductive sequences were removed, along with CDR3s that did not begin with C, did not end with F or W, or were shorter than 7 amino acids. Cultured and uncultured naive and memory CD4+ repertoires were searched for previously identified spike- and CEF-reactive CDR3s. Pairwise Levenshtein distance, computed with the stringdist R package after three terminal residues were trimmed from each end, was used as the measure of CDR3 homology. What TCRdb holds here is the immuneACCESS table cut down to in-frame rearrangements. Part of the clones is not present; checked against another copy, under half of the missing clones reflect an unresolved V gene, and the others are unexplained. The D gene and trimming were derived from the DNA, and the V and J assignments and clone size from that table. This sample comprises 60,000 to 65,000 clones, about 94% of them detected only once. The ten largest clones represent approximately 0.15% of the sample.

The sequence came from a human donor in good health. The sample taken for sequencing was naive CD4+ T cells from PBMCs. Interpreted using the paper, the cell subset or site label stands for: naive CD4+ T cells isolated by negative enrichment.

The DNA sequence reads TGCAGCGCCCCCGACAGGGTGAACACTGAAGCTTTCTTT. This sequence encodes CSAPDRVNTEAFF. The chain is encoded by TRBV29-1 joined to TRBJ1-1; TRBD1 agrees with 7 junctional bases. V loses 7 bases at its end and J loses 0 bases; junction bases beyond the gene matches: 5. CDR1 and CDR2, looked up from the germline V gene, are SQVTM and ANQGSEA. The CDR3 covers 13 residues, taking in both the cysteine and the phenylalanine. Only the CDR3 DNA is retained, 39 bases long and in frame from the first base.